The 32 T cell receptor beta chains listed next were all sequenced from one sample in a study of OX40 agonist ivuxolimab in advanced cancers. Here immunoSEQ multiplex PCR was the method, and the copy in TCRdb shows in-frame clones only, minus some. Of around 45,000 clones detected, about nine tenths appear once; the ten largest clones hold about 20%. The input for sequencing was CD4+ or CD8+ T cells sorted from blood, taken in a trial of the OX40 agonist ivuxolimab. These receptors were taken from an adult with an advanced solid tumor such as melanoma, head and neck, liver or kidney cancer.

The chain links TRBV29-1 to TRBJ2-1; 10 bases are a match to TRBD2. The ends lost 5 bases at V and 9 bases at J; junction bases unmatched: 10. The CDR3 loop spans 14 amino acids. Germline-derived CDR1 and CDR2 are SQVTM and ANQGSEA. CDR3 bases: TGCAGCGTTCTACCCGGGACTAGCGAACGTGAGCAGTTCTTC. Translated: CSVLPGTSEREQFF.

The rearrangement uses TRBV6-5 and TRBJ1-2; TRBD1 matches 8 bases. CDR1 is MNHEY, CDR2 SVGAGI, per germline. Trimming took 6 bases from V and 4 from J; bases not matched to a gene: 4. The CDR3 has 13 residues. Here the CDR3 reads CASRPGGAYGYTF. CDR3 DNA: TGTGCCAGCAGGCCAGGGGGCGCCTATGGCTACACCTTC.

The CDR3 spells CASSESETAYYGYTF. CDR3 nucleotide sequence: TGTGCCAGCAGTGAATCCGAGACAGCTTACTATGGCTACACCTTC. The chain employs TRBV6-1 and TRBJ1-2; tentative D call: TRBD1 (5 bases). The CDR3 extends over 15 amino acids. Looked up from germline, CDR1 is MNHNS and CDR2 is SASEGT. V shed 2 bases and J shed 3 bases, with 13 bases lying between them.

Only a few counts were recorded for this clone. The rearrangement links TRBV6-1 to TRBJ1-1; 7 positions match TRBD1. This CDR3 is 12 amino acids long. Germline V gene sequence: CDR1 MNHNS, CDR2 SASEGT. V lost 9 bases to trimming and J lost 5 bases; unmatched junction nucleotides: 6. This CDR3 reads CASKTGKTEAFF. The CDR3 bases are TGTGCCAGTAAGACAGGGAAAACTGAAGCTTTCTTT.

This clone was found once. The chain employs TRBV29-1 and TRBJ2-2; TRBD2 aligns across 8 bases. The CDR3 has 14 residues. CDR1 is SQVTM and CDR2 is ANQGSEA in the germline V gene. The junction had 5 bases not matched to a gene; V was cut back by 3 bases and J by 5 bases. The CDR3 DNA reads TGCAGCGTTGAGGCGGGAGGCCGAACCGGGGAGCTGTTTTTT. Translation gives CSVEAGGRTGELFF.

The sample holds one count of this clone. This sequence joins TRBV28 and TRBJ1-5; D gene unclear. Germline V gene lookup returns CDR1 MDHEN and CDR2 SYDVKM. This CDR3 has 14 amino acids. Trimming removed 5 bases from V and 7 bases from J, with 15 bases in between. As DNA, the CDR3 is TGTGCCAGCAGTCTCCAGGTGTTGGGACAGCCCCAGCATTTT. It yields the protein CASSLQVLGQPQHF.

This rearrangement joins TRBV7-9 to TRBJ2-7; no firm D call. CDR3 size: 15 residues. Trimming removed 1 base from V and 0 bases from J, with 10 bases in between. CDR1 and CDR2 (germline): SEHNR, FQNEAQ (reference sequence). For the CDR3, the DNA is TGTGCCAGCAGCTTAGATTTTCTGAGCTCCTACGAGCAGTACTTC. Encoded protein: CASSLDFLSSYEQYF.

The CDR3 nucleotides read TGTGCCAGCAGCGGGACTAGCGGGAGCGAGCAGTACTTC. Amino acids: CASSGTSGSEQYF. The rearrangement uses TRBV9 and TRBJ2-7, with 13 nucleotides matching TRBD2. CDR3 length equals 13 residues. Looked up from germline, CDR1 is SGDLS and CDR2 is YYNGEE. Trimming took 3 bases from V and 6 from J; bases not matched to a gene: 0.

CDR3 coding DNA: TGTGCCAGCAGTTACTCGAGGGCAGGATTGAACACTGAAGCTTTCTTT. It encodes CASSYSRAGLNTEAFF. The chain links TRBV6-5 to TRBJ1-1; D unresolved. The CDR3 is made up of 16 amino acids. V was shortened by 0 bases and J by 0 bases, with 11 bases between the two germline ends. The V gene's germline CDR1 is MNHEY and CDR2 SVGAGI.

V usage is TRBV30 and J usage is TRBJ1-2; D is unclear. Trimming shortened V by 3 bases and J by 2 bases, and 16 bases separated the two germline ends. The CDR3 is 15 residues long. Germline loops: CDR1 GTSNPN, CDR2 SVGIG (reference sequence). CDR3 region: CAWSDSPGLNYGYTF. CDR3 sequence (DNA): TGTGCCTGGAGCGACTCCCCCGGGTTAAACTATGGCTACACCTTC.

CDR3 nucleotide sequence: TGTGCCAGCAGTGAAGCATACTGGACACTACAAGAGACCCAGTACTTC. It codes for CASSEAYWTLQETQYF. The J gene is TRBJ2-5, the V gene TRBV6-1, with a weak D call TRBD1 (5 bases). CDR1 is MNHNS, CDR2 SASEGT, per germline. V was cut by 0 bases and J by 2 bases, with 13 bases left in between. This CDR3 has 16 amino acids.

The rearrangement joins TRBV6-5 to TRBJ2-7, with D maybe TRBD1 (6 bases). The CDR3 is made up of 13 amino acids. V was clipped by 6 bases and J by 3 bases, with 12 bases between them. Germline V gene data show CDR1 as MNHEY and CDR2 as SVGAGI. CDR3 amino acids: CASSYGQHYEQYF. The CDR3 coding sequence is TGTGCCAGCAGCTACGGACAGCACTACGAGCAGTACTTC.

This chain links TRBV30 with TRBJ2-7; tentative D call: TRBD2 (6 bases). The CDR3 runs to 13 residues. V was cut by 6 bases and J by 2 bases, with 14 bases left in between. Germline CDR1 is GTSNPN and CDR2 is SVGIG (reference sequence). The CDR3: CACSAGSAYEQYF. CDR3 coding DNA: TGTGCCTGTTCCGCCGGGAGCGCCTACGAGCAGTACTTC.

This CDR3 is CASSYSGFTYEQYF. CDR3 nucleotide sequence: TGTGCCAGCAGTTACTCGGGGTTTACCTACGAGCAGTACTTC. This chain connects TRBV6-5 to TRBJ2-7; D is unclear. Trimming left V 0 bases short and J 2 bases short, with 8 bases between. This CDR3 has 14 amino acids. CDR1 MNHEY and CDR2 SVGAGI come from the germline V gene.

The chain joins TRBV27 to TRBJ2-2; TRBD2 aligns across 14 bases. The CDR3 consists of 19 residues. Germline CDR1 reads MNHEY; CDR2 reads SMNVEV (reference sequence). With 4 bases clipped from V and 5 bases from J, the junction kept 12 bases outside the gene matches. CDR3 in amino acids: CASSSPRLAGGLWTGELFF. CDR3 bases: TGTGCCAGCAGTTCCCCCCGACTAGCGGGGGGGCTGTGGACCGGGGAGCTGTTTTTT.

The chain joins TRBV5-1 to TRBJ1-1; a possible D gene is TRBD1 (6 bases). The germline V gene encodes CDR1 SGHRS and CDR2 YFSETQ. Trimming left V 0 bases short and J 11 bases short, with 14 bases between. The CDR3 covers 13 residues. The CDR3 DNA reads as TGCGCCAGCAGCTTGGGGGGCGGGGGGCCCGCTTTCTTT. It translates to CASSLGGGGPAFF. The variable domain in full, completed from reference TRBV5-1 and TRBJ1-1, reads KAGVTQTPRYLIKTRGQQVTLSCSPISGHRSVSWYQQTPGQGLQFLFEYFSETQRNKGNFPGRFSGRQFSNSRSEMNVSTLELGDSALYLCASSLGGGGPAFFGQGTRLTVV.

V usage is TRBV6-1 and J usage is TRBJ1-1; D is possibly TRBD1 (5 bases). The germline V and J ends were trimmed by 9 bases and 4 bases, with 15 bases remaining between them. The CDR3 consists of 13 residues. Germline assignment: CDR1 MNHNS and CDR2 SASEGT. CDR3 sequence reads: CASYITGVTEAFF. The DNA of the CDR3 is TGTGCCAGTTATATCACGGGGGTCACTGAAGCTTTCTTT.

The rearrangement links TRBV5-6 to TRBJ2-4, with 10 bases fitting TRBD1. The CDR3 loop spans 16 amino acids. CDR1 and CDR2 from the germline V gene are SGHDT and YYEEEE. Losses at the gene ends were 5 bases for V and 2 bases for J; bases not matched to a gene: 7. The CDR3 nucleotides are TGTGCCAGCAGATTCTGGACAGGGGGGTCCAAAAACATTCAGTACTTC. The encoded protein is CASRFWTGGSKNIQYF.

This clone was detected only once. The chain couples TRBV7-9 to TRBJ2-3, with unresolved D. With 1 base removed from V and 2 bases from J, the gap between germline ends came to 10 bases. The CDR3 spans 15 residues. CDR1 SEHNR and CDR2 FQNEAQ come from the germline V gene (reference sequence). The CDR3 DNA is TGTGCCAGCAGCTTAGGGACCCAACCCACAGATACGCAGTATTTT. This encodes CASSLGTQPTDTQYF. Drawing the rest from reference TRBV7-9 and TRBJ2-3, the complete variable domain is DTGVSQNPRHKITKRGQNVTFRCDPISEHNRLYWYRQTLGQGPEFLTYFQNEAQLEKSRLLSDRFSAERPKGSFSTLEIQRTEQGDSAMYLCASSLGTQPTDTQYFGPGTRLTVL.

V gene TRBV27 combines with J gene TRBJ1-1, with no clear D. V lost 6 bases to trimming and J lost 0 bases, with 5 bases between them. Germline CDR1 and CDR2: MNHEY and SMNVEV (reference sequence). The CDR3 extends over 12 amino acids. The DNA of the CDR3 is TGTGCCAGCAGGAGGGTGAACACTGAAGCTTTCTTT. It translates to CASRRVNTEAFF.

This chain joins TRBV19 and TRBJ2-2; 13 bases line up with TRBD2. V dropped 1 base and J dropped 3; count of bases not matched to a gene: 11. Germline V gene data show CDR1 as LNHDA and CDR2 as SQIVND (reference sequence). The CDR3 totals 20 residues. The CDR3 DNA follows: TGTGCCAGTAGTATAGTATTCGTCCGGACTAGCGGGGGCGACACCGGGGAGCTGTTTTTT. Its protein is CASSIVFVRTSGGDTGELFF.

The table lists this clone with a count of one. This chain uses TRBV5-6 with TRBJ1-1; D ambiguous. Between the trimmed V and J ends, which lost 0 bases and 5 bases, there was a span of 2 bases. This CDR3 region has 11 residues. CDR1 is SGHDT and CDR2 is YYEEEE in the germline V gene. CDR3 DNA: TGTGCCAGCAGCTTGGGGACTGAAGCTTTCTTT. Translation gives CASSLGTEAFF. Full variable domain (missing parts from reference TRBV5-6 and TRBJ1-1): DAGVTQSPTHLIKTRGQQVTLRCSPKSGHDTVSWYQQALGQGPQFIFQYYEEEERQRGNFPDRFSGHQFPNYSSELNVNALLLGDSALYLCASSLGTEAFFGQGTRLTVV.

The chain uses TRBV19 and TRBJ1-1; no clear D. The germline gives CDR1 LNHDA, CDR2 SQIVND (reference sequence). CDR3 length: 14 residues. V lost 3 bases and J 1 base, leaving 9 bases between the germline ends. The CDR3 region is CASSIGRTNTEAFF. The CDR3 nucleotides are TGTGCCAGTAGTATTGGGCGGACGAACACTGAAGCTTTCTTT.

The chain combines TRBV6-1 with TRBJ1-5, with 10 bases aligning to TRBD1. Unmatched junction bases numbered 10, after V lost 2 bases and J lost 6 bases. The germline gives CDR1 MNHNS, CDR2 SASEGT. This CDR3 contains 17 residues. The CDR3 DNA is TGTGCCAGCAGTGAAATCTCCGGGACAGGGGTCGGTCAGCCCCAGCATTTT. This translates into CASSEISGTGVGQPQHF.

The V gene is TRBV15, the J gene TRBJ2-1; no firm D call. The CDR3 extends over 16 amino acids. The V end was cut by 1 base, the J end by 2 bases, with 12 bases between. Germline V gene data show CDR1 as LNHNV and CDR2 as YYDKDF (reference sequence). In DNA, the CDR3 is TGTGCCACCAGCAGAGTGACGGTGGAACCCTACAATGAGCAGTTCTTC. This sequence encodes CATSRVTVEPYNEQFF.

This clone occurred many times. V is TRBV6-5 and J is TRBJ2-7, with D perhaps TRBD2 (6 bases). CDR1 is MNHEY and CDR2 is SVGAGI in the germline V gene. V was clipped by 2 bases and J by 6 bases, with 14 bases between them. The CDR3 totals 14 residues. The CDR3 here is CASSYSTGEREQYF. As DNA, the CDR3 is TGTGCCAGCAGTTACAGTACGGGAGAGCGCGAGCAGTACTTC.

The CDR3 DNA follows: TGTGCCAGCAGTGAACAGGGCACCGGGGAGCTGTTTTTT. It specifies CASSEQGTGELFF. V gene TRBV6-4 combines with J gene TRBJ2-2, with D perhaps matching TRBD1 (6 bases). Germline values: CDR1 MRHNA, CDR2 SNTAGT. Trimming removed 3 bases from V and 4 bases from J, with 6 bases in between. This CDR3 spans 13 amino acids.

The CDR3 DNA follows: TGCGCCAGCAGCCAAGATGGGGGAGCCAATCAGCCCCAGCATTTT. This codes for CASSQDGGANQPQHF. The chain uses TRBV4-1 and TRBJ1-5; tentatively, D is TRBD1 (5 bases). Germline values: CDR1 MGHRA, CDR2 YSYEKL. The germline V and J ends were trimmed by 0 bases and 3 bases, with 9 bases remaining between them. This CDR3 contains 15 residues.

The V and J genes are TRBV19 and TRBJ2-1; no clear D gene. Germline V gene data show CDR1 as LNHDA and CDR2 as SQIVND (reference sequence). The CDR3 is 13 amino acids. Trimming removed 5 bases from V and 3 bases from J, with 8 bases in between. This CDR3 reads CASSQGYYNEQFF. DNA for the CDR3: TGTGCCAGTAGTCAAGGGTACTACAATGAGCAGTTCTTC.

This CDR3 is CASSIGGTEAFF. CDR3 DNA sequence: TGTGCCAGCAGCATTGGTGGGACTGAAGCTTTCTTT. The chain has TRBV5-4 and TRBJ1-1, with D uncertain. Germline V CDR1 and CDR2: SGHNT, YYREEE (reference sequence). The CDR3 length is 12 residues. V was pared by 4 bases and J by 5 bases, with 9 bases between.

This chain joins TRBV7-9 and TRBJ1-3; D not resolved. In germline, CDR1 is SEHNR, CDR2 FQNEAQ (reference sequence). CDR3 length equals 12 residues. V lost 3 bases and J 3 bases, leaving 3 bases between the germline ends. The CDR3 coding sequence is TGTGCCAGCAGCTTCGGTGGAAACACCATATATTTT. This codes for CASSFGGNTIYF.

The rearrangement links TRBV9 to TRBJ2-3; D is uncertain. CDR1 and CDR2 from the germline V gene are SGDLS and YYNGEE. The CDR3 spans 20 residues. V was cut by 1 base and J by 3 bases, with 27 bases left in between. The CDR3 bases are TGTGCCAGCAGCGTAACGCCCACGCGTTATTCAGGTAGCTGGACAGATACGCAGTATTTT. Translated: CASSVTPTRYSGSWTDTQYF.